These 26 T cell receptor beta chains were all obtained from the same sample, sequenced in a study of Ad26.COV2.S vaccination and SARS-CoV-2 variants. Treatment noted: 15 to 20 received Ad26.COV2.S at low or high dose, single or two shots; 5 received placebo; per-sample allocation not given. Sampling was performed 63 days after the first vaccine or placebo injection. Only in-frame clones appear in the TCRdb table, and some are missing; sequencing was by immunoSEQ multiplex PCR. The sample lists about 330,000 clones; 90% were seen once. Sample: peripheral blood, taken in a trial of Ad26.COV2.S vaccine versus placebo. These receptors were obtained from a person aged 18 to 65 who received the Ad26.COV2.S COVID-19 vaccine or a placebo.

The J gene is TRBJ1-1, the V gene TRBV18, with 7 bases fitting TRBD1. The CDR3 length is 13 residues. J was trimmed by 6 bases and V by 5 bases; bases with no gene match: 6. Germline CDR1 and CDR2: KGHSH and LQKENI. The CDR3 is CASSELRGSEAFF. For the CDR3, the DNA is TGTGCCAGCTCAGAGCTCAGGGGGTCTGAAGCTTTCTTT.

This chain connects TRBV4-1 to TRBJ2-5; D might be TRBD1 (5 bases). The CDR3 runs 15 residues. CDR1 is MGHRA and CDR2 is YSYEKL in the germline V gene. V gave up 0 bases and J gave up 4 bases, with 12 bases separating them. CDR3 coding DNA: TGCGCCAGCAGCCAAGAGGGCAGGGTGCGAGAGACCCAGTACTTC. The encoded protein is CASSQEGRVRETQYF.

The chain uses TRBV18 and TRBJ2-1; possibly TRBD2 for D (5 bases). CDR3 size: 16 residues. Germline V gene lookup returns CDR1 KGHSH and CDR2 LQKENI. V was trimmed by 2 bases and J by 1 base, leaving 12 bases between them. The CDR3 reads CASSPSRGESYNEQFF. The CDR3 DNA follows: TGTGCCAGCTCACCATCCCGGGGTGAGTCCTACAATGAGCAGTTCTTC.

The chain couples TRBV6-5 to TRBJ1-2, with D tentatively TRBD1 (6 bases). Germline CDR1 is MNHEY and CDR2 is SVGAGI. V was shortened by 4 bases and J by 3 bases, with 15 bases between the two germline ends. The CDR3 loop spans 15 amino acids. The CDR3 DNA reads as TGTGCCAGCAGTTCACAGGGCCTCAAGGACTATGGCTACACCTTC. This gives the protein CASSSQGLKDYGYTF.

This chain links TRBV7-2 with TRBJ1-5; D is uncertain. V lost 1 base to trimming and J lost 4 bases, with 8 bases between them. Germline CDR1 and CDR2: SGHTA and FQGNSA. This CDR3 has 14 amino acids. CDR3 sequence reads: CASSLVEGNQPQHF. The CDR3 DNA follows: TGTGCCAGCAGCTTAGTTGAGGGAAATCAGCCCCAGCATTTT.

The CDR3 sequence is CASSYYRTENTEAFF. CDR3 nucleotides: TGTGCCAGCAGTTATTACCGGACAGAGAACACTGAAGCTTTCTTT. The V gene is TRBV6-5, the J gene TRBJ1-1; the D gene is possibly TRBD1 (6 bases). Per germline, CDR1 MNHEY and CDR2 SVGAGI. This CDR3 is built from 15 residues. V was shortened by 3 bases and J by 1 base, with 12 bases between the two germline ends.

This chain uses TRBV9 with TRBJ2-1; perhaps D is TRBD1 or TRBD2 (5 bases each). Germline V gene lookup returns CDR1 SGDLS and CDR2 YYNGEE. V was clipped by 0 bases and J by 7 bases, with 11 bases between them. The CDR3 totals 14 residues. CDR3 region: CASSVGGRDNEQFF. CDR3 DNA sequence: TGTGCCAGCAGCGTAGGGGGCCGGGATAATGAGCAGTTCTTC.

The rearrangement links TRBV10-3 to TRBJ2-7, with 7 bases aligning to TRBD2. The V segment lost 4 bases and the J segment 2 bases; nucleotides outside the gene matches: 2. Per the germline V gene, CDR1 is ENHRY and CDR2 is SYGVKD. This CDR3 is 13 amino acids long. The CDR3 nucleotides are TGTGCCATCAGTGGGGGGGGTCCCTACGAGCAGTACGTC. This translates into CAISGGGPYEQYV.

J is TRBJ2-1 and V is TRBV19; 9 nucleotides align to TRBD2. The J segment lost 4 bases and the V segment lost 5 bases, leaving 9 bases of the junction unmatched. This CDR3 is built from 16 residues. The germline V gene encodes CDR1 LNHDA and CDR2 SQIVND (reference sequence). CDR3 loop: CASSPPASGIYNEQFF. The CDR3 DNA is TGTGCCAGTAGTCCCCCGGCTAGCGGGATTTACAATGAGCAGTTCTTC.

A remark on this clone: The same CDR3 arises from other DNA sequences in this sample as well. The genes are TRBV27 and TRBJ1-5; weak D call: TRBD1 (6 bases). The CDR3 has 14 residues. V gave up 2 bases and J gave up 1 base, with 6 bases separating them. Germline-derived CDR1 and CDR2 are MNHEY and SMNVEV (reference sequence). Written as DNA, the CDR3 is TGTGCCAGCAGTTTAAGGGGGAGCAATCAGCCCCAGCATTTT. This sequence encodes CASSLRGSNQPQHF.

This chain joins TRBV15 and TRBJ1-1; D possibly corresponds to TRBD1 (6 bases). Germline loops: CDR1 LNHNV, CDR2 YYDKDF (reference sequence). The CDR3 consists of 16 residues. Trimming shortened V by 4 bases and J by 3 bases, and 18 bases separated the two germline ends. This chain's CDR3 is CATSTPSRGFDTEAFF. CDR3 nucleotide sequence: TGTGCCACCAGCACTCCTTCAAGGGGGTTTGACACTGAAGCTTTCTTT.

The rearrangement uses TRBV18 and TRBJ2-7; no clear D gene. The V end lost 1 base, the J end lost 3 bases, and 13 bases lay between the germline ends. Germline values: CDR1 KGHSH, CDR2 LQKENI. The CDR3 has 15 amino acids. The CDR3 DNA follows: TGTGCCAGCTCACCACGAGAGCGCGTGGGCTACGAGCAGTACTTC. Amino acid sequence: CASSPRERVGYEQYF.

The CDR3 reads CASSPGTGTGVPTDTQYF. Written as DNA, the CDR3 is TGTGCCAGCAGCCCGGGTACCGGGACAGGGGTTCCCACAGATACGCAGTATTTT. The chain recombines TRBV9 with TRBJ2-3; 10 nucleotides align to TRBD1. Looked up from germline, CDR1 is SGDLS and CDR2 is YYNGEE. The CDR3 totals 18 residues. Unmatched junction bases numbered 13, after V lost 4 bases and J lost 2 bases.

The genes are TRBV2 and TRBJ1-1, with 7 bases lining up with TRBD1. CDR1 and CDR2 from the germline V gene are SNHLY and FYNNEI. The CDR3 is made up of 14 amino acids. CDR3 in DNA: TGTGCAACCAGACAGGGTAGAGGGGACACTGAAGCTTTCTTT. It encodes CATRQGRGDTEAFF.

Comments on this clone: At one end the junction does not follow the germline gene, possibly because of a read error. The V gene is TRBV4-3, the J gene TRBJ1-3, with D perhaps matching TRBD1 (5 bases). This CDR3 region has 13 residues. Germline CDR1 LGHNA, CDR2 YSLEER. The CDR3: CASSQDVGDPSIF. The CDR3 DNA reads as TGCGCCAGCAGCCAAGATGTGGGGGACCCTTCAATATTT.

This clone turned up a few times. Other DNA sequences in the same sample also yield this CDR3. The chain links TRBV29-1 to TRBJ2-7; unclear D gene. This CDR3 spans 12 amino acids. V was cut by 0 bases and J by 4 bases, with 7 bases left in between. Germline CDR1 SQVTM, CDR2 ANQGSEA. The CDR3 here is CSVEDGSYEQYF. The CDR3 DNA reads as TGCAGCGTTGAAGATGGCAGTTACGAGCAGTACTTC.

This clone was observed once. The rearrangement joins TRBV6-2 or TRBV6-3 to TRBJ2-1, with 7 bases fitting TRBD2. Per germline, CDR1 MNHEY and CDR2 SVGEGT. The ends lost 5 bases at V and 9 bases at J; junction bases unmatched: 19. The CDR3 has 17 residues. The CDR3 spells CASSKGLPNFMGGEQFF. As DNA, the CDR3 is TGTGCCAGCAGTAAGGGACTACCGAACTTCATGGGTGGTGAGCAGTTCTTC.

The chain is built from TRBV2 and TRBJ1-1, with D tentatively TRBD1 (6 bases). With 7 bases removed from V and 4 bases from J, the gap between germline ends came to 13 bases. The CDR3 runs to 13 residues. Germline assignment: CDR1 SNHLY and CDR2 FYNNEI. The DNA of the CDR3 is TGTGCCAGCAAATCAGGGGAGGCCACTGAAGCTTTCTTT. It translates to CASKSGEATEAFF.

The sample holds a few counts of this clone. The chain employs TRBV5-3 and TRBJ1-5, with D maybe TRBD1 (6 bases). TRBV5-3 is filed as an ORF, its function uncertain. With 3 bases removed from V and 6 bases from J, the gap between germline ends came to 13 bases. The CDR3 runs to 14 residues. CDR3 region: CARSSPEGGQPQHF. CDR3 nucleotide sequence: TGTGCCAGAAGCTCCCCGGAGGGGGGTCAGCCCCAGCATTTT.

The chain combines TRBV6-5 with TRBJ2-6; no definite D call. CDR1 and CDR2 (germline): MNHEY, SVGAGI. This CDR3 region has 16 residues. V was clipped by 2 bases and J by 0 bases, with 8 bases between them. The DNA for the CDR3 is TGTGCCAGCAGTTACACCCAGAGCTCTGGGGCCAACGTCCTGACTTTC. The encoded protein is CASSYTQSSGANVLTF.

The rearrangement uses TRBV7-3 and TRBJ2-1; the D is unclear. Germline-derived CDR1 and CDR2 are SGHTA and FQGTGA. This CDR3 comprises 11 residues. V lost 4 bases and J lost 5, with 3 bases in between. The CDR3 loop reads CASSSNNEQFF. CDR3 in DNA: TGTGCCAGCAGCTCAAACAATGAGCAGTTCTTC. Complete variable domain (other parts from reference TRBV7-3 and TRBJ2-1): GAGVSQTPSNKVTEKGKYVELRCDPISGHTALYWYRQSLGQGPEFLIYFQGTGAADDSGLPNDRFFAVRPEGSVSTLKIQRTERGDSAVYLCASSSNNEQFFGPGTRLTVL.

This chain uses TRBV4-1 with TRBJ2-1; D remains ambiguous. Trimming shortened V by 1 base and J by 7 bases, and 8 bases separated the two germline ends. The CDR3 length is 13 residues. Per the germline V gene, CDR1 is MGHRA and CDR2 is YSYEKL. The CDR3 sequence is CASSQGDGNEQFF. CDR3 nucleotide sequence: TGCGCCAGCAGCCAAGGTGATGGGAATGAGCAGTTCTTC.

The V call is TRBV29-1, the J call TRBJ1-2; 7 bases align to TRBD1. The germline CDR1 and CDR2 sequences are SQVTM and ANQGSEA. J gave up 1 base and V 6 bases, and 5 bases lay outside the gene matches. The CDR3 runs 13 residues. The CDR3 DNA reads as TGCAGCGTAAACAGGGGAGATAACTATGGCTACACCTTC. Translation: CSVNRGDNYGYTF.

The gene calls are TRBV5-6 and TRBJ1-1; unclear D gene. Per the germline V gene, CDR1 is SGHDT and CDR2 is YYEEEE. This CDR3 spans 14 amino acids. V was trimmed by 3 bases and J by 4 bases, leaving 13 bases between them. The CDR3 protein is CASSSREVATEAFF. The CDR3, as DNA: TGTGCCAGCAGCTCAAGGGAGGTGGCCACTGAAGCTTTCTTT.

The chain couples TRBV14 to TRBJ2-3, with D perhaps TRBD2 (5 bases). Trimming removed 3 bases from V and 2 bases from J, with 9 bases in between. Germline assignment: CDR1 SGHDN and CDR2 FVKESK. CDR3 length: 14 amino acids. CDR3 in amino acids: CASSHRGFTDTQYF. The CDR3 nucleotides are TGTGCCAGCAGCCATCGGGGATTCACAGATACGCAGTATTTT.

This clone was counted a single time. V gene TRBV3-1 (or the pseudogene TRBV3-2) combines with J gene TRBJ1-2; no firm D call. The V end was cut by 4 bases, the J end by 1 base, with 7 bases between. Germline CDR1 LGHDT, CDR2 YNNKEL (reference sequence). CDR3 length equals 13 residues. CDR3 in DNA: TGTGCCAGCAGCCCAGCTGATAACTATGGCTACACCTTC. Its protein product is CASSPADNYGYTF.